A selection of T cell receptor beta chains follows, all from one sample in a study of blood T cells in healthy people across ages. TCRdb analysed the 5' RACE reads with MiXCR anew, one entry per CDR3 protein. The profile shows 800,000 to 900,000 distinct CDR3 sequences, approximately 67% of them singletons. Material: blood. These receptors all come from a man aged 25 to 45 in good health. CDR3s leave out the opening cysteine and the closing phenylalanine or tryptophan. The order of the fields is D gene, J gene, V gene, CDR3 protein. A D gene is named only where the DNA matches it firmly.

D gene: TRBD2
J gene: NA
V gene: TRBV28
CDR3 protein: ASSSGTTIQETQY

D gene: TRBD1
J gene: TRBJ2-7
V gene: TRBV20-1
CDR3 protein: SANLRGQGAYEQY

D gene: NA
J gene: TRBJ2-1
V gene: TRBV20-1
CDR3 protein: SADRGRDWYNEQF

D gene: TRBD1
J gene: TRBJ2-1
V gene: TRBV6-5
CDR3 protein: AGGQGPNNEQF

D gene: TRBD2
J gene: TRBJ2-3
V gene: TRBV29-1
CDR3 protein: SALREGYTDTQY

D gene: NA
J gene: TRBJ2-1
V gene: TRBV20-1
CDR3 protein: SARVVLGSEKDEQF

D gene: NA
J gene: TRBJ2-5
V gene: TRBV20-1
CDR3 protein: SARDVAVGETQY

D gene: NA
J gene: TRBJ2-3
V gene: TRBV5-4
CDR3 protein: ASSPDVSDTQY

D gene: NA
J gene: TRBJ1-2
V gene: TRBV4-1
CDR3 protein: ASSQQTLQGYGYT

D gene: NA
J gene: TRBJ2-1
V gene: TRBV28
CDR3 protein: ATNTYSGVGNEQF

D gene: TRBD2
J gene: TRBJ2-1
V gene: TRBV2
CDR3 protein: ASSVTSGGPYNEQF

D gene: TRBD2
J gene: TRBJ2-7
V gene: TRBV4-2
CDR3 protein: ASSQGDTGGYEQY

D gene: NA
J gene: TRBJ2-6
V gene: TRBV5-5
CDR3 protein: ASSPKTGPSSGANVLT

D gene: NA
J gene: TRBJ2-7
V gene: TRBV12-3/TRBV12-4
CDR3 protein: ASSQSNEQY

D gene: NA
J gene: TRBJ2-1
V gene: TRBV7-8
CDR3 protein: ASSLFTPDEQF

D gene: NA
J gene: TRBJ2-5
V gene: TRBV20-1
CDR3 protein: SANGADRKQETQY

D gene: TRBD2
J gene: TRBJ2-1
V gene: TRBV4-3
CDR3 protein: ASSQESAASGRLHNEQF

D gene: NA
J gene: TRBJ1-5
V gene: TRBV6-2/TRBV6-3
CDR3 protein: AIADRSNQPQH

D gene: NA
J gene: TRBJ2-1
V gene: TRBV6-5
CDR3 protein: ASHTDEQF

D gene: TRBD2
J gene: TRBJ2-3
V gene: TRBV9
CDR3 protein: ASSVFTSGGYTDTQY

D gene: NA
J gene: TRBJ1-2
V gene: TRBV4-2
CDR3 protein: ASSQDRGGFGYT

D gene: NA
J gene: NA
V gene: TRBV4-3
CDR3 protein: ASSATEDSLYNEQY

D gene: NA
J gene: TRBJ1-1
V gene: TRBV4-3
CDR3 protein: ASSQDAAPGEAF

D gene: TRBD1
J gene: TRBJ2-7
V gene: TRBV20-1
CDR3 protein: SASQTGRSYEQY

D gene: TRBD1
J gene: TRBJ2-3
V gene: TRBV10-3
CDR3 protein: AISESLSGGADTQY